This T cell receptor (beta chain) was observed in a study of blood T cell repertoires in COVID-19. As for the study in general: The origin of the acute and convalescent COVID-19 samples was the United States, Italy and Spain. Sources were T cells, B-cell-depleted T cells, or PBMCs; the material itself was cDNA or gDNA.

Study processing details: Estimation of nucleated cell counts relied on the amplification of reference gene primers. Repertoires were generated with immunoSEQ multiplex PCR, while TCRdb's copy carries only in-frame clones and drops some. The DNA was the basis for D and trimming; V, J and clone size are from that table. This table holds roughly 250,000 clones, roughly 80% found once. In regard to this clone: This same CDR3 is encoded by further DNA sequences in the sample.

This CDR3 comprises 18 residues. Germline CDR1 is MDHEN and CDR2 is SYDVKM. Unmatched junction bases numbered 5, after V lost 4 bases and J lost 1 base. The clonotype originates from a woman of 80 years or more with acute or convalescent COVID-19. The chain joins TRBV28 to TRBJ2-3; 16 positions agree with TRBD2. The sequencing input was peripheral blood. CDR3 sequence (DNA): TGTGCCAGCAGTTCAGGGACTAGCGGGGGGGCTGGCACAGATACGCAGTATTTT. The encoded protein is CASSSGTSGGAGTDTQYF.